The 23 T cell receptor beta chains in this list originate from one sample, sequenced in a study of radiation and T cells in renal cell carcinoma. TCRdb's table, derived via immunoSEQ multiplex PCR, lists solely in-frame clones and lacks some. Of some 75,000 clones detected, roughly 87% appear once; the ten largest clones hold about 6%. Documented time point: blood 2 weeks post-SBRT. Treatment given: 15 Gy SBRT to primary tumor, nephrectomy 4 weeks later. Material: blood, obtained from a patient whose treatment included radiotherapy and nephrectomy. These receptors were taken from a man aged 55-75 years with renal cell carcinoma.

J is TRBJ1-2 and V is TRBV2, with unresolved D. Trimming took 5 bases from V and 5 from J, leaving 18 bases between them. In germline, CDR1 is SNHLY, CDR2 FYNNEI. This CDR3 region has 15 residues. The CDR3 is CASSPPRTGIYGYTF. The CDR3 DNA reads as TGTGCCAGCAGTCCACCTAGGACCGGTATTTATGGCTACACCTTC.

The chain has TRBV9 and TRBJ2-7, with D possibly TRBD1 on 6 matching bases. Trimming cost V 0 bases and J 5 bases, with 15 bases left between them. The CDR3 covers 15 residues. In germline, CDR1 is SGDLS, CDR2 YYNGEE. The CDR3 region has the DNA TGTGCCAGCAGCGTAGACCCCACAGGGATGGACGAGCAGTACTTC. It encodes CASSVDPTGMDEQYF.

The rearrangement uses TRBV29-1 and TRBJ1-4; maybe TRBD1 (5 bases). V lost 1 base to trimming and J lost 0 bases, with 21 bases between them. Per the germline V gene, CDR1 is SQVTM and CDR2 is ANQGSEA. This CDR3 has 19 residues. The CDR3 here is CSVEGTPGGSPATNEKLFF. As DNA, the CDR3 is TGCAGCGTTGAAGGAACCCCGGGGGGTTCCCCGGCAACTAATGAAAAACTGTTTTTT.

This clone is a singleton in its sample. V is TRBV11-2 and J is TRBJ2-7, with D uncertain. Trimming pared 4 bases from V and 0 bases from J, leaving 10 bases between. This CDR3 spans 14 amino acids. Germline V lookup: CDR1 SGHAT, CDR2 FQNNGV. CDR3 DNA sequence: TGTGCCAGCAGCTCGATTGGGTCCTCCTACGAGCAGTACTTC. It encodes CASSSIGSSYEQYF.

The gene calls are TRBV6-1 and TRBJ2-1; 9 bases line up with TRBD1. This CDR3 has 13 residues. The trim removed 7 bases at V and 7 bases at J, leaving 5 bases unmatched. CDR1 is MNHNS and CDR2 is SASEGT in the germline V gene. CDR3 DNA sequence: TGTGCCAGCATCGGGACAGGGCATAATGAGCAGTTCTTC. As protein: CASIGTGHNEQFF.

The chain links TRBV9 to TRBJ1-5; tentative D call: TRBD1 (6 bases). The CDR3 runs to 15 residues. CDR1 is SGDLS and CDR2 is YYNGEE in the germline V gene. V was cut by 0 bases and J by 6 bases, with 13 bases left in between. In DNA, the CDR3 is TGTGCCAGCAGCGTAGGAACGGGGGCGGGTCAGCCCCAGCATTTT. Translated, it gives CASSVGTGAGQPQHF.

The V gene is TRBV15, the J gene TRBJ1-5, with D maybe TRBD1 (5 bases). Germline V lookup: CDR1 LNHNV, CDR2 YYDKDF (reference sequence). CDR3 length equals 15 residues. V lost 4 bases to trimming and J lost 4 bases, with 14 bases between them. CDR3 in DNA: TGTGCCACCAGCACCAAGAGGACATTAAATCAGCCCCAGCATTTT. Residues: CATSTKRTLNQPQHF.

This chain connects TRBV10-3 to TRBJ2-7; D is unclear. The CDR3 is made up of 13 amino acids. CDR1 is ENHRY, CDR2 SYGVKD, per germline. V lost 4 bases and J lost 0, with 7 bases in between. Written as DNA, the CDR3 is TGTGCCATCAGTGCGGGTAGCTCCTACGAGCAGTACTTC. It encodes CAISAGSSYEQYF.

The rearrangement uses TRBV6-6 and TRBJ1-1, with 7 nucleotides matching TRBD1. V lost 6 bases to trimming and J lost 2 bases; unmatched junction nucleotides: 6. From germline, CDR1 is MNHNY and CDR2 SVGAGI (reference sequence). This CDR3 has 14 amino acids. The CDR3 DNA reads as TGTGCCAGCAGAAGGGACAGAGGAAACACTGAAGCTTTCTTT. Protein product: CASRRDRGNTEAFF.

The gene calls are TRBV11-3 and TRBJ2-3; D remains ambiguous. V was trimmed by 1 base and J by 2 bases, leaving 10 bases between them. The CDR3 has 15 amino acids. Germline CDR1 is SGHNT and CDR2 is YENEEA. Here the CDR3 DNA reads TGTGCCAGCAGCTTAGGGGCCCAGCTCACAGATACGCAGTATTTT. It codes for CASSLGAQLTDTQYF.

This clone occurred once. CDR3 nucleotide sequence: TGTGCCAGCAGTTACCGAACACCGGAGGCAGGGGAGACCCAGTACTTC. Amino acids: CASSYRTPEAGETQYF. The chain has TRBV6-5 and TRBJ2-5, with D perhaps being TRBD1 or TRBD2 (5 bases each). Germline values: CDR1 MNHEY, CDR2 SVGAGI. The CDR3 has 16 residues. V lost 2 bases to trimming and J lost 5 bases, with 18 bases between them.

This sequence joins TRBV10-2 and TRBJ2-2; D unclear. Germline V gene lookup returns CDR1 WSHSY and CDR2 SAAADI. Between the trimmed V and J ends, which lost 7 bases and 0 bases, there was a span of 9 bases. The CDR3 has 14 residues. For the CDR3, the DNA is TGCGCCAGCACACGAGATTCGAACACCGGGGAGCTGTTTTTT. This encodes CASTRDSNTGELFF.

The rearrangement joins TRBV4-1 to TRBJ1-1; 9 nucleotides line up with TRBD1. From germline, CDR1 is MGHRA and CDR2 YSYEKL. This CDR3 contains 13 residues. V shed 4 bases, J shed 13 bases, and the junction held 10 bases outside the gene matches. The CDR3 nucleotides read TGCGCCAGCAGCCCCCCGACAGGGGGTGTCGATTTCTTT. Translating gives CASSPPTGGVDFF.

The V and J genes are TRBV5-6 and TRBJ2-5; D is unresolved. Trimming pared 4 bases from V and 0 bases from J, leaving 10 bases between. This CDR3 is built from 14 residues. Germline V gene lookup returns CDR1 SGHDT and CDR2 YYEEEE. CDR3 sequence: CASSPYGYQETQYF. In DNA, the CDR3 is TGTGCCAGCAGCCCTTACGGGTACCAAGAGACCCAGTACTTC.

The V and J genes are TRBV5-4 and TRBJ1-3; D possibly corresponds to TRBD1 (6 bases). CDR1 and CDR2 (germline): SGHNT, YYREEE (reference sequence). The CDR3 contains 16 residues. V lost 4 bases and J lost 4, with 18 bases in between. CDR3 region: CASSPARGAEGNTIYF. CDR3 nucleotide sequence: TGTGCCAGCAGCCCCGCAAGGGGGGCGGAGGGAAACACCATATATTTT.

The CDR3 nucleotides are TGTGCCAGCAATGGAAAGCGGCAGCCCACAGATACGCAGTATTTT. Amino acids: CASNGKRQPTDTQYF. The chain has TRBV2 and TRBJ2-3, with D tentatively TRBD2 (5 bases). From germline, CDR1 is SNHLY and CDR2 FYNNEI. The length of the CDR3 is 15 residues. V dropped 7 bases and J dropped 2 bases, with 16 bases sitting between them. Drawing the rest from reference TRBV2 and TRBJ2-3, the complete variable domain is EPEVTQTPSHQVTQMGQEVILRCVPISNHLYFYWYRQILGQKVEFLVSFYNNEISEKSEIFDDQFSVERPDGSNFTLKIRSTKLEDSAMYFCASNGKRQPTDTQYFGPGTRLTVL.

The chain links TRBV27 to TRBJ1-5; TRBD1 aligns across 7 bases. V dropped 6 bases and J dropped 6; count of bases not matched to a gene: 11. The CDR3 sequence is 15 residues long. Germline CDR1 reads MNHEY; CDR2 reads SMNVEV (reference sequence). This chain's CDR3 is CASRLEGGYGQPQHF. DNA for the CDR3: TGTGCCAGCAGATTAGAAGGGGGCTACGGTCAGCCCCAGCATTTT.

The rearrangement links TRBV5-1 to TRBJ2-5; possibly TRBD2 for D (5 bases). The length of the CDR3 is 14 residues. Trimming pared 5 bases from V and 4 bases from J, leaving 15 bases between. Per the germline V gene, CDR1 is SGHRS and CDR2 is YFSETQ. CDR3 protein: CASSREDYRETQYF. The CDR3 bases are TGCGCCAGCAGTCGGGAAGACTATAGAGAGACCCAGTACTTC.

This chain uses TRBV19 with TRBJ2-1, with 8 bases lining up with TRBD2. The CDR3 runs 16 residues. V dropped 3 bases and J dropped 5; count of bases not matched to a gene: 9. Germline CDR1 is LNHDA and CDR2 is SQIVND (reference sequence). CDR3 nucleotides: TGTGCCAGTAGTATTCAGGGCGGGAGGACCCACAATGAGCAGTTCTTC. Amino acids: CASSIQGGRTHNEQFF.

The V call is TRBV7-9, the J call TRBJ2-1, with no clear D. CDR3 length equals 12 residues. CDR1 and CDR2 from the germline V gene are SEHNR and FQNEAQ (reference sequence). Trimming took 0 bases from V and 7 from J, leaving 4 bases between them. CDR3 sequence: CASSLAWNEQFF. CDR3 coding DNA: TGTGCCAGCAGCTTAGCGTGGAATGAGCAGTTCTTC.

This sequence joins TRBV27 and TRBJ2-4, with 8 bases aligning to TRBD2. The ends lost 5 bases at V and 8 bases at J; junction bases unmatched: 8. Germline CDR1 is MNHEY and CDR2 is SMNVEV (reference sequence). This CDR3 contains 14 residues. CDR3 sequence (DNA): TGTGCCAGCAGTACCCAGATCGGGGGGGACATTCAGTACTTC. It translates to CASSTQIGGDIQYF.

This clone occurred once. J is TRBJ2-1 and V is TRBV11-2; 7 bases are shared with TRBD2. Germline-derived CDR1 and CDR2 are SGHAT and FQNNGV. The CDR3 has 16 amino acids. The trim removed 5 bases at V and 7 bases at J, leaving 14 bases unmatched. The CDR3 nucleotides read TGTGCCAGCAGCCCCCGATATCGAACGGGAGGAAATGAGCAGTTCTTC. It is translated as CASSPRYRTGGNEQFF.

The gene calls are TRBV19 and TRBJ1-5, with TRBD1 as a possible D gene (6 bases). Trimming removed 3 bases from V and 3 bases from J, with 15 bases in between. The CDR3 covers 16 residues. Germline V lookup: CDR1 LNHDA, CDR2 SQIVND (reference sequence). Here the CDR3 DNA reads TGTGCCAGTAGTATTGAGCCCGGACAGCTCAATCAGCCCCAGCATTTT. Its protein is CASSIEPGQLNQPQHF.